The source of this T cell receptor (beta chain) is a study of cytomegalovirus exposure and HLA in healthy donors. General study results and limits: In a later analysis, TCR beta V- and J-gene trimming showed a link to a missense DCLRE1C variant. Reported performance of the classifier showed diagnosis of cytomegalovirus status with high specificity and sensitivity. Earlier analysis yielded a pattern in which most TCR beta V segments were productive about 87% or about 30% of the time.

Note on this clone: Its antigen is not known.

The PCR had 60 Vbeta and 13 Jbeta primers. TCRdb's table, derived via immunoSEQ multiplex PCR, lists solely in-frame clones and lacks some. The sample includes more than 150,000 clones, 70% to 90% of them seen just once. The CDR3 has 16 residues. CDR1 SGHTA and CDR2 FQGNSA come from the germline V gene. The J segment lost 4 bases and the V segment lost 5 bases, leaving 6 bases of the junction unmatched. J is TRBJ2-1 and V is TRBV7-2, with 12 nucleotides matching TRBD2. Material for sequencing was PBMCs. The TCR originated in a man between 18 and 35 years old in good health and CMV-seropositive. In DNA form, the CDR3 reads TGTGCCAGCAGCGCCCTAGCGGGGGGGGCATACAATGAGCAGTTCTTC. It encodes CASSALAGGAYNEQFF.